This entry lists 25 T cell receptor beta chains sequenced from one sample in a study of cytomegalovirus exposure and HLA in healthy donors. Primers for the PCR totalled 60 Vbeta and 13 Jbeta. The assay was immunoSEQ multiplex PCR, and TCRdb's table has in-frame clones only and misses some. The sample lists fewer than 180,000 clones; 50% to 75% were seen once. The sample was PBMCs. All receptors come from a woman between 55 and 75 years old in good health and CMV-seropositive.

V is TRBV28 and J is TRBJ2-5, with TRBD1 identical over 9 bases. The last part of the DNA fits TRBJ2-7 better; the J call may be wrong. The CDR3 loop spans 15 amino acids. Germline lookup yields CDR1 MDHEN and CDR2 SYDVKM. The CDR3 sequence: CASSSITGGRNEQYF. CDR3 in DNA: TGTGCCAGCAGTTCCATTACAGGGGGCAGGAACGAGCAGTACTTC.

This clone was found once. This CDR3 is CASQGALGPQHF. CDR3 DNA: TGTGCCAGTCAGGGGGCCCTCGGGCCCCAGCATTTT. V and J are TRBV7-9 and TRBJ1-5; the match to TRBD1 covers 8 bases. The junction had 7 bases not matched to a gene; V was cut back by 9 bases and J by 9 bases. The CDR3 has 12 residues. In germline, CDR1 is SEHNR, CDR2 FQNEAQ (reference sequence).

This chain connects TRBV4-2 to TRBJ1-3; D gene ambiguous. The germline V and J ends were trimmed by 0 bases and 0 bases, with 15 bases remaining between them. Germline V lookup: CDR1 LGHNA, CDR2 YNFKEQ. The CDR3 is 18 residues long. The CDR3 sequence: CASSQDLRRHLSGNTIYF. In nucleotides, the CDR3 is TGTGCCAGCAGCCAAGACTTGCGAAGACACCTCTCTGGAAACACCATATATTTT.

The rearrangement uses TRBV5-1 and TRBJ2-7; 7 nucleotides line up with TRBD2. Germline V gene data show CDR1 as SGHRS and CDR2 as YFSETQ. The CDR3 is made up of 12 amino acids. V shed 6 bases and J 5 bases; nucleotides not matched to a gene: 5. CDR3 nucleotide sequence: TGCGCCAGCACCCCGGGGGGTAACGAGCAGTACTTC. It translates to CASTPGGNEQYF.

The chain has TRBV2 and TRBJ1-2, with 8 bases matching TRBD1. The V segment lost 7 bases and the J segment 4 bases; nucleotides outside the gene matches: 5. Germline values: CDR1 SNHLY, CDR2 FYNNEI. This CDR3 has 13 residues. The CDR3 here is CASTRDRSYGYTF. CDR3 nucleotide sequence: TGTGCCAGCACCCGGGACAGGAGCTATGGCTACACCTTC.

This chain uses TRBV28 with TRBJ1-6, with D maybe TRBD1 (5 bases). Germline V gene sequence: CDR1 MDHEN, CDR2 SYDVKM. The CDR3 length is 17 residues. V was shortened by 6 bases and J by 4 bases, with 19 bases between the two germline ends. The CDR3 DNA reads as TGTGCCAGCAGATATTCAGCCGGGGGACGGTATAATTCACCCCTCCACTTT. Translating gives CASRYSAGGRYNSPLHF.

At least ten counts were recorded for this clone. The chain employs TRBV4-2 and TRBJ2-7; TRBD2 agrees at 12 bases. The J segment lost 5 bases and the V segment lost 1 base, leaving 0 bases of the junction unmatched. Germline V CDR1 and CDR2: LGHNA, YNFKEQ. The CDR3 spans 14 residues. The CDR3 reads CASSQGLAGDEQYF. The CDR3 nucleotides read TGTGCCAGCAGCCAAGGACTAGCGGGAGACGAGCAGTACTTC.

V is TRBV5-8 and J is TRBJ1-5; D might be TRBD1 (5 bases). The V end was cut by 1 base, the J end by 4 bases, with 12 bases between. Per the germline V gene, CDR1 is SGHTS and CDR2 is YDEGEE. The CDR3 sequence is 15 residues long. CDR3 nucleotides: TGTGCCAGCAGCTTGTGGGGGGAACAGAATCAGCCCCAGCATTTT. It encodes CASSLWGEQNQPQHF.

The rearrangement uses TRBV27 and TRBJ1-2, with no clear D. Trimming took 2 bases from V and 3 from J, leaving 10 bases between them. CDR3 size: 14 residues. Germline CDR1 reads MNHEY; CDR2 reads SMNVEV (reference sequence). DNA of the CDR3: TGTGCCAGCAGTTTAGACGAGGGCTACTATGGCTACACCTTC. Translating it yields CASSLDEGYYGYTF.

This clone turned up a few times. This sequence joins TRBV10-3 and TRBJ1-1, with D maybe TRBD1 (6 bases). V lost 3 bases and J 1 base, leaving 9 bases between the germline ends. Germline V CDR1 and CDR2: ENHRY, SYGVKD. The CDR3 spans 14 residues. In DNA form, the CDR3 reads TGTGCCATCAGTGACCTACAGGGGAACACTGAAGCTTTCTTT. Its translation: CAISDLQGNTEAFF.

V is TRBV5-1 and J is TRBJ2-5, with 9 bases aligning to TRBD2. Germline V gives CDR1 SGHRS, CDR2 YFSETQ. This CDR3 region has 16 residues. V was pared by 0 bases and J by 4 bases, with 7 bases of the junction left unmatched. CDR3 residues: CASSLVVAGEGETQYF. Written as DNA, the CDR3 is TGCGCCAGCAGCTTGGTAGTAGCGGGAGAGGGAGAGACCCAGTACTTC. Supplemented by reference TRBV5-1 and TRBJ2-5, the full variable domain reads KAGVTQTPRYLIKTRGQQVTLSCSPISGHRSVSWYQQTPGQGLQFLFEYFSETQRNKGNFPGRFSGRQFSNSRSEMNVSTLELGDSALYLCASSLVVAGEGETQYFGPGTRLLVL.

The chain carries TRBV9 and TRBJ2-7; D perhaps matches TRBD2 (7 bases). Germline V gene lookup returns CDR1 SGDLS and CDR2 YYNGEE. This CDR3 has 15 residues. Trimming cost V 2 bases and J 5 bases, with 17 bases left between them. CDR3 nucleotides: TGTGCCAGCAGCGTTTGGGGGGGCCCCGATGACGAGCAGTACTTC. It codes for CASSVWGGPDDEQYF. Complete variable domain (other parts from reference TRBV9 and TRBJ2-7): DSGVTQTPKHLITATGQRVTLRCSPRSGDLSVYWYQQSLDQGLQFLIQYYNGEERAKGNILERFSAQQFPDLHSELNLSSLELGDSALYFCASSVWGGPDDEQYFGPGTRLTVT.

This clone was detected only a few times. The chain has TRBV30 and TRBJ1-2; TRBD1 agrees at 7 bases. The CDR3 is made up of 14 amino acids. J gave up 2 bases and V 4 bases, and 7 bases lay outside the gene matches. Germline-derived CDR1 and CDR2 are GTSNPN and SVGIG (reference sequence). The CDR3 is CAWNQMGQNYGYTF. The CDR3 coding sequence is TGTGCCTGGAACCAGATGGGACAGAACTATGGCTACACCTTC.

The rearrangement uses TRBV5-1 and TRBJ1-4; D remains ambiguous. CDR3 length equals 15 residues. Between the trimmed V and J ends, which lost 3 bases and 5 bases, there was a span of 14 bases. The germline CDR1 and CDR2 sequences are SGHRS and YFSETQ. The CDR3 spells CASSYSRTMNEKLFF. CDR3 nucleotide sequence: TGCGCCAGCAGCTACTCAAGAACCATGAATGAAAAACTGTTTTTT.

V is TRBV9 and J is TRBJ1-5; 9 nucleotides align to TRBD1. With V trimmed by 3 bases and J by 3 bases, 1 base remained unmatched. The CDR3 length is 14 residues. CDR1 and CDR2 (germline): SGDLS, YYNGEE. The CDR3 loop reads CASSGTGDNQPQHF. For the CDR3, the DNA is TGTGCCAGCAGCGGGACAGGGGACAATCAGCCCCAGCATTTT.

This clone came up once. This chain joins TRBV27 and TRBJ2-7; 9 nucleotides match TRBD1. Germline V gene lookup returns CDR1 MNHEY and CDR2 SMNVEV (reference sequence). CDR3 length: 13 residues. Germline trimming cut 11 bases from V and 3 bases from J; bases unmatched to any gene: 8. Here the CDR3 reads CASGRDRDYEQYF. The CDR3 DNA is TGTGCCTCGGGGAGGGACAGGGACTACGAGCAGTACTTC.

The chain carries TRBV13 and TRBJ2-5, with 9 bases matching TRBD2. V trimming: 5 bases; J trimming: 2 bases; junction bases outside the gene matches: 6. The CDR3 is 15 amino acids. Germline assignment: CDR1 PRHDT and CDR2 FYEKMQ (reference sequence). The CDR3 reads CASSRLAELQETQYF. DNA of the CDR3: TGTGCCAGCAGCCGACTAGCGGAGTTACAAGAGACCCAGTACTTC. The whole variable domain, remainder taken from reference TRBV13 and TRBJ2-5, is AAGVIQSPRHLIKEKRETATLKCYPIPRHDTVYWYQQGPGQDPQFLISFYEKMQSDKGSIPDRFSAQQFSDYHSELNMSSLELGDSALYFCASSRLAELQETQYFGPGTRLLVL.

The sample holds a few counts of this clone. The chain couples TRBV30 to TRBJ2-5, with D possibly TRBD1 on 6 matching bases. The CDR3 covers 13 residues. The V and J ends lost 3 bases and 0 bases respectively, with 8 bases between them. Per the germline V gene, CDR1 is GTSNPN and CDR2 is SVGIG (reference sequence). The CDR3, as DNA: TGTGCCTGGAGAGGACAGTACCAAGAGACCCAGTACTTC. Protein product: CAWRGQYQETQYF.

This clone has only a few counts. This rearrangement joins TRBV2 to TRBJ2-1; tentatively, D is TRBD2 (6 bases). Looked up from germline, CDR1 is SNHLY and CDR2 is FYNNEI. The length of the CDR3 is 16 residues. Trimming removed 7 bases at V and 4 bases at J, with 20 bases between. The CDR3 DNA sequence: TGTGCCAGCACCTCCCCCCTAGCGACCCTTTACAATGAGCAGTTCTTC. This gives the protein CASTSPLATLYNEQFF.

V and J are TRBV2 and TRBJ2-3; TRBD1 might be the D (7 bases). The CDR3 loop spans 17 amino acids. With 6 bases removed from V and 2 bases from J, the gap between germline ends came to 21 bases. Germline V gene data show CDR1 as SNHLY and CDR2 as FYNNEI. CDR3 DNA: TGTGCCAGCAGAAGTGGGGGAGGACAGGTCTCCACAGATACGCAGTATTTT. Its translation is CASRSGGGQVSTDTQYF.

V gene TRBV5-4 combines with J gene TRBJ2-3, with 14 bases matching TRBD2. Losses at the gene ends were 0 bases for V and 8 bases for J; bases not matched to a gene: 14. Germline V lookup: CDR1 SGHNT, CDR2 YYREEE (reference sequence). CDR3 length: 19 amino acids. The CDR3 sequence: CASSLGLAGGPPPEGTQYF. CDR3 bases: TGTGCCAGCAGCTTGGGACTAGCGGGAGGGCCGCCGCCAGAGGGTACGCAGTATTTT.

The J gene is TRBJ2-2, the V gene TRBV7-9, with 8 bases that match TRBD1. The CDR3 consists of 17 residues. The V gene end was trimmed by 4 bases and the J gene end by 6 bases; junction bases not matched to a gene: 13. CDR1 is SEHNR and CDR2 is FQNEAQ in the germline V gene (reference sequence). This CDR3 is CASSSPRDRRESGELFF. The CDR3 DNA is TGTGCCAGCAGCTCTCCCCGGGACAGGCGAGAGTCCGGGGAGCTGTTTTTT. Based on the CDR3 plus reference TRBV7-9 and TRBJ2-2, the full variable domain is DTGVSQNPRHKITKRGQNVTFRCDPISEHNRLYWYRQTLGQGPEFLTYFQNEAQLEKSRLLSDRFSAERPKGSFSTLEIQRTEQGDSAMYLCASSSPRDRRESGELFFGEGSRLTVL.

This clone has only a few counts. The genes are TRBV29-1 and TRBJ2-1; 10 positions match TRBD2. Trimming removed 6 bases from V and 0 bases from J; junction bases left unmatched: 11. Germline CDR1 and CDR2: SQVTM and ANQGSEA. The CDR3 spans 17 residues. The chain's CDR3 is CSVAGTSADSSYNEQFF. The CDR3 DNA sequence: TGCAGCGTCGCCGGGACTAGCGCTGATAGCTCCTACAATGAGCAGTTCTTC.

This clone was observed a few times. J is TRBJ2-5 and V is TRBV4-2, with D uncertain. From germline, CDR1 is LGHNA and CDR2 YNFKEQ. CDR3 length equals 15 residues. Between the trimmed V and J ends, which lost 0 bases and 2 bases, there was a span of 10 bases. The CDR3: CASSQDELVQETQYF. CDR3 DNA: TGTGCCAGCAGCCAAGACGAATTAGTGCAAGAGACCCAGTACTTC.

The rearrangement joins TRBV5-6 to TRBJ2-7, with D unclear. Germline CDR1 SGHDT, CDR2 YYEEEE. CDR3 size: 14 residues. Trimming removed 3 bases at V and 3 bases at J, with 13 bases between. The CDR3 DNA reads as TGTGCCAGCAGCTCAACCAGGCACGTCTACGAGCAGTACTTC. Encoded protein: CASSSTRHVYEQYF. Full variable domain (missing parts from reference TRBV5-6 and TRBJ2-7): DAGVTQSPTHLIKTRGQQVTLRCSPKSGHDTVSWYQQALGQGPQFIFQYYEEEERQRGNFPDRFSGHQFPNYSSELNVNALLLGDSALYLCASSSTRHVYEQYFGPGTRLTVT.